This TCR beta chain stems from a study of control samples from healthy donors and cancer patients (dated by TCRdb to the early 2020s). Library creation used the immunoSEQ multiplex PCR assay. TCRdb holds this immuneACCESS table with in-frame rearrangements only. Some clones are missing; in checked studies, unresolved V genes explain under half, and the rest has no known cause. The sample contains some 51,000 clones, about 96% of them found a single time. Roughly 0.99% of the sample lies in the top ten. Trimming takes 6 bases from V and 4 bases from J, and the germline ends sit 13 bases apart. The CDR3 numbers 13 residues from cysteine through phenylalanine. Only CDR3 DNA remains: 39 bases, in frame from the first base. From the germline V gene, CDR1 is SGDLS and CDR2 is YYNGEE. A remark on this clone: Its antigen target is currently unknown. Base-call qualities are not available, and no considerably larger clone is one nucleotide away.

This receptor was identified in a woman aged 18-29 years in good health. Sequenced input: blood. In this chain, TRBV9 is recombined with TRBJ2-5, with the D gene call left open. The DNA sequence is given as TGTGCCAGCAATAGGATAGTCTCAGAGACCCAGTACTTC. It encodes CASNRIVSETQYF.